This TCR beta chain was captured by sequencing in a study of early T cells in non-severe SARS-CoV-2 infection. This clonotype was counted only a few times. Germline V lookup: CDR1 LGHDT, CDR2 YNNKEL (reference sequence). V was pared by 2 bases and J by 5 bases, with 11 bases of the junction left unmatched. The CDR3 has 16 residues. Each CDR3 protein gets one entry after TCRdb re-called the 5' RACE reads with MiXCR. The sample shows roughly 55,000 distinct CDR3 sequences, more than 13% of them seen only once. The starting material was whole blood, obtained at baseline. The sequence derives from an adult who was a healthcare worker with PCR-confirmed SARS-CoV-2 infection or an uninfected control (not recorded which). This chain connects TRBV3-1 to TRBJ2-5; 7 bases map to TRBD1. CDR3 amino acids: CASSQSRQGSRETQYF. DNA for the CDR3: TGTGCCAGCAGCCAATCGCGACAGGGTTCCCGGGAGACCCAGTACTTC.